A single sample gave rise to the 29 T cell receptor beta chains below, sequenced in a study of T-cell memory formation after mild COVID-19. Each CDR3 protein is one row after TCRdb ran MiXCR on the 5' RACE reads. The repertoire has 45,000 to 65,000 distinct CDR3 sequences, 9.3% of them found once; the top ten carry about 12%. Sample: PBMCs or a T cell subset sorted from them (not recorded which). Receptors originate from an adult woman who had mild COVID-19 (a few samples of this study predate the infection). Cell type and time point are not known.

This clonotype occurred a few times. The rearrangement uses TRBV29-1 and TRBJ2-7; D might be TRBD1 or TRBD2, each matching 5 bases. Trimming removed 6 bases at V and 2 bases at J, with 17 bases between. Germline V CDR1 and CDR2: SQVTM, ANQGSEA. This CDR3 has 14 amino acids. The CDR3 loop reads CSVPGKTAPYEQYF. CDR3 bases: TGCAGCGTACCCGGGAAGACAGCCCCCTACGAGCAGTACTTC.

The table lists this clonotype with many counts. The rearrangement links TRBV2 to TRBJ2-1; TRBD2 matches 9 bases. Trimming at V came to 5 bases and at J to 4 bases, leaving 6 bases not matched to a gene. This CDR3 spans 15 amino acids. Germline V CDR1 and CDR2: SNHLY, FYNNEI. The CDR3 region is CASSRAGGGYNEQFF. The CDR3 DNA reads TGTGCCAGCAGTCGGGCGGGAGGGGGGTACAATGAGCAGTTCTTC.

This clonotype was seen a handful of times. The genes are TRBV5-1 and TRBJ1-3; D unresolved. The CDR3 loop spans 15 amino acids. Germline assignment: CDR1 SGHRS and CDR2 YFSETQ. Trimming cost V 4 bases and J 0 bases, with 11 bases left between them. This chain's CDR3 is CASSKDGLSGNTIYF. In DNA, the CDR3 is TGCGCCAGCAGCAAGGACGGCCTCTCTGGAAACACCATATATTTT.

V is TRBV7-2 and J is TRBJ2-3; 8 bases align to TRBD2. Trimming took 0 bases from V and 6 from J; bases not matched to a gene: 5. This CDR3 is 15 amino acids long. Germline-derived CDR1 and CDR2 are SGHTA and FQGNSA. The CDR3 DNA follows: TGTGCCAGCAGCTTAGCTGGACTAGCCTCGGATACGCAGTATTTT. Translation gives CASSLAGLASDTQYF.

This clonotype was seen many times. V usage is TRBV5-1 and J usage is TRBJ2-6; D unresolved. Germline CDR1 SGHRS, CDR2 YFSETQ. The CDR3 runs to 13 residues. V lost 0 bases, J lost 3 bases, and 1 base lay in between. The CDR3 loop reads CASSLVGANVLTF. For the CDR3, the DNA is TGCGCCAGCAGCTTGGTTGGGGCCAACGTCCTGACTTTC. The variable domain in full, with the rest retrieved from reference TRBV5-1 and TRBJ2-6, is KAGVTQTPRYLIKTRGQQVTLSCSPISGHRSVSWYQQTPGQGLQFLFEYFSETQRNKGNFPGRFSGRQFSNSRSEMNVSTLELGDSALYLCASSLVGANVLTFGAGSRLTVL.

J is TRBJ1-1 and V is TRBV6-1; no reliable D call. V lost 7 bases to trimming and J lost 1 base, with 13 bases between them. Germline loops: CDR1 MNHNS, CDR2 SASEGT. The CDR3 has 14 residues. CDR3 DNA: TGTGCCAGCAATGATGCTGGTGCGAACACTGAAGCTTTCTTT. Its translation: CASNDAGANTEAFF.

There are a few counts of this clonotype. This chain uses TRBV18 with TRBJ1-5; 9 nucleotides agree with TRBD1. Germline V gene sequence: CDR1 KGHSH, CDR2 LQKENI. The V gene end was trimmed by 1 base and the J gene end by 0 bases; junction bases not matched to a gene: 7. The CDR3 is 18 amino acids. CDR3 DNA: TGTGCCAGCTCACCACTGGGGACAGGGCAACCTAGCAATCAGCCCCAGCATTTT. It codes for CASSPLGTGQPSNQPQHF. Filled out from reference TRBV18 and TRBJ1-5, the complete variable domain reads NAGVMQNPRHLVRRRGQEARLRCSPMKGHSHVYWYRQLPEEGLKFMVYLQKENIIDESGMPKERFSAEFPKEGPSILRIQQVVRGDSAAYFCASSPLGTGQPSNQPQHFGDGTRLSIL.

This clonotype showed up many times. V gene TRBV7-3 combines with J gene TRBJ2-1; TRBD2 matches at 7 bases. V was pared by 5 bases and J by 5 bases, with 12 bases of the junction left unmatched. CDR1 and CDR2 from the germline V gene are SGHTA and FQGTGA. The length of the CDR3 is 16 residues. As DNA, the CDR3 is TGTGCCAGCAGCCAAACGGGAGGAACTAAACACAATGAGCAGTTCTTC. Translating gives CASSQTGGTKHNEQFF.

The genes are TRBV6-1 and TRBJ2-7, with D uncertain. This CDR3 comprises 15 residues. The germline CDR1 and CDR2 sequences are MNHNS and SASEGT. The V and J ends lost 1 base and 3 bases respectively, with 13 bases between them. The CDR3 DNA is TGTGCCAGCAGTGAAGAGGCAGTCTATGTCTACGAGCAGTACTTC. Translation gives CASSEEAVYVYEQYF.

This clonotype was seen repeatedly, ten times or more. The chain recombines TRBV19 with TRBJ2-5, with a possible D match to TRBD2 (6 bases). This CDR3 comprises 15 residues. The V gene lost 7 bases and the J gene lost 1 base, with 16 bases spanning the gap. From germline, CDR1 is LNHDA and CDR2 SQIVND (reference sequence). DNA of the CDR3: TGTGCCAGTAAAGATGGAGGAGGGATCCAAGAGACCCAGTACTTC. Its translation is CASKDGGGIQETQYF.

This clonotype has at least ten counts. V usage is TRBV27 and J usage is TRBJ2-2; D perhaps matches TRBD1 (6 bases). In germline, CDR1 is MNHEY, CDR2 SMNVEV (reference sequence). The V and J ends lost 5 bases and 2 bases respectively, with 15 bases between them. This CDR3 has 16 residues. The CDR3 is CASSPQGTTNTGELFF. The CDR3 DNA follows: TGTGCCAGCAGTCCGCAAGGGACAACTAACACCGGGGAGCTGTTTTTT.

This clonotype was detected ten times or more. V usage is TRBV6-2 or TRBV6-3 and J usage is TRBJ2-7; weak D call: TRBD1 (5 bases). Trimming removed 4 bases from V and 3 bases from J, with 7 bases in between. The V gene's germline CDR1 is MNHEY and CDR2 SVGEGT. This CDR3 region has 12 residues. CDR3 bases: TGTGCCAGCAGTTCTCAGGGCTACGAGCAGTACTTC. Its translation: CASSSQGYEQYF.

The sample holds a few counts of this clonotype. The chain has TRBV20-1 and TRBJ2-7, with D possibly TRBD2 on 5 matching bases. The V and J ends lost 1 base and 3 bases respectively, with 7 bases between them. Germline V CDR1 and CDR2: DFQATT, SNEGSKA (reference sequence). This CDR3 comprises 12 residues. The CDR3 protein is CSARAGNYEQYF. The CDR3 DNA is TGCAGTGCTAGAGCCGGGAACTACGAGCAGTACTTC.

This clonotype was seen many times. The rearrangement joins TRBV5-1 to TRBJ2-7; D is uncertain. The V gene lost 0 bases and the J gene lost 2 bases, with 18 bases spanning the gap. The CDR3 covers 17 residues. Germline V gene data show CDR1 as SGHRS and CDR2 as YFSETQ. The CDR3 bases are TGCGCCAGCAGCTTGGCCTTAAATCCCACCACCGCCTACGAGCAGTACTTC. Translation: CASSLALNPTTAYEQYF.

This clonotype was seen only a few times. The J gene is TRBJ2-3, the V gene TRBV6-2 or TRBV6-3; the match to TRBD2 covers 11 bases. The CDR3 loop spans 16 amino acids. V was clipped by 4 bases and J by 1 base; unmatched bases: 4. Germline CDR1 reads MNHEY; CDR2 reads SVGEGT. The CDR3 bases are TGTGCCAGCAGTTGGAGACTAGCGGGGCGCACAGATACGCAGTATTTT. Translating it yields CASSWRLAGRTDTQYF.

This clonotype has only a few counts. The chain joins TRBV20-1 to TRBJ2-7; 8 nucleotides agree with TRBD1. CDR1 is DFQATT, CDR2 SNEGSKA, per germline (reference sequence). The CDR3 covers 13 residues. With 1 base clipped from V and 5 bases from J, the junction kept 4 bases outside the gene matches. The CDR3 DNA sequence: TGCAGTGCTAGAGGTCAGGGGGCGGACGAGCAGTACTTC. It is translated as CSARGQGADEQYF.

The V call is TRBV27, the J call TRBJ1-5, with 7 bases lining up with TRBD1. CDR3 length: 15 residues. V was pared by 6 bases and J by 2 bases, with 7 bases of the junction left unmatched. Germline loops: CDR1 MNHEY, CDR2 SMNVEV (reference sequence). CDR3 residues: CASSEDRSGNQPQHF. As DNA, the CDR3 is TGTGCCAGCAGCGAGGACAGGTCGGGCAATCAGCCCCAGCATTTT.

This clonotype was recorded at least ten times. The V gene is TRBV14, the J gene TRBJ2-5, with 14 bases lining up with TRBD2. Losses at the gene ends were 5 bases for V and 5 bases for J; bases not matched to a gene: 19. The CDR3 runs 20 residues. In germline, CDR1 is SGHDN, CDR2 FVKESK. CDR3: CASSALRTPGLAGVAETQYF. The CDR3 nucleotides read TGTGCCAGCAGCGCGTTAAGAACACCGGGACTAGCGGGAGTCGCGGAGACCCAGTACTTC.

The CDR3 sequence is CATGEGGMRAFF. The CDR3 DNA reads TGTGCCACCGGTGAGGGGGGGATGCGAGCTTTCTTT. This rearrangement joins TRBV15 to TRBJ1-1; a weak D match, TRBD1 (6 bases). V dropped 8 bases and J dropped 10 bases, with 17 bases sitting between them. The CDR3 totals 12 residues. CDR1 and CDR2 from the germline V gene are LNHNV and YYDKDF (reference sequence).

This clonotype appeared many times. The genes are TRBV7-2 and TRBJ1-1; D ambiguous. From germline, CDR1 is SGHTA and CDR2 FQGNSA. The V and J ends lost 2 bases and 1 base respectively, with 5 bases between them. This CDR3 comprises 13 residues. The CDR3 bases are TGTGCCAGCAGCTTAACCCCGAACACTGAAGCTTTCTTT. Protein: CASSLTPNTEAFF.

V is TRBV9 and J is TRBJ2-1, with D perhaps TRBD2 (6 bases). Germline values: CDR1 SGDLS, CDR2 YYNGEE. Trimming stripped 6 bases from V and 4 bases from J, with 14 bases between. The CDR3 totals 14 residues. CDR3 DNA sequence: TGTGCCAGCAATACCGGGGGAACGTACAATGAGCAGTTCTTC. Amino acid sequence: CASNTGGTYNEQFF.

The table lists this clonotype with a few counts. A junction end diverges from the germline sequence, so it may reflect a read error. This chain joins TRBV6-1 and TRBJ2-5, with 10 bases identical to TRBD1. The CDR3 extends over 13 amino acids. The germline CDR1 and CDR2 sequences are MNHNS and SASEGT. CDR3 in amino acids: CASSEEHSGTGVF. The CDR3 DNA reads TGTGCCAGCAGTGAAGAACACTCCGGGACAGGGGTTTTC.

The gene calls are TRBV28 and TRBJ2-1; maybe TRBD1 (6 bases). Germline V gene data show CDR1 as MDHEN and CDR2 as SYDVKM. With 4 bases removed from V and 5 bases from J, the gap between germline ends came to 12 bases. The CDR3 is made up of 14 amino acids. The CDR3 protein is CASSSLDRNNEQFF. The CDR3 bases are TGTGCCAGCAGTTCACTTGACAGGAACAATGAGCAGTTCTTC.

This chain links TRBV19 with TRBJ1-6; TRBD1 aligns across 9 bases. This CDR3 is built from 15 residues. V shed 5 bases and J 9 bases; nucleotides not matched to a gene: 8. The germline gives CDR1 LNHDA, CDR2 SQIVND (reference sequence). Written as DNA, the CDR3 is TGTGCCAGTAGTTCGCCCGGGACAGGGATTTCACCCCTCCACTTT. Translating it yields CASSSPGTGISPLHF.

This clonotype was seen repeatedly, ten times or more. The chain couples TRBV20-1 to TRBJ2-7, with D possibly matching TRBD2 (5 bases). CDR3 length: 14 residues. V gave up 0 bases and J gave up 6 bases, with 15 bases separating them. Per the germline V gene, CDR1 is DFQATT and CDR2 is SNEGSKA (reference sequence). The CDR3: CSARDDGPGIEQYF. The CDR3 DNA is TGCAGTGCTAGAGACGACGGGCCCGGGATCGAGCAGTACTTC.

This clonotype was recorded many times. The CDR3 DNA follows: TGTGCCACCAGTGATACTAGCGGGAAGTCGGGGGAGACCCAGTACTTC. It specifies CATSDTSGKSGETQYF. The V and J genes are TRBV24-1 and TRBJ2-5; 10 nucleotides match TRBD2. V lost 3 bases to trimming and J lost 5 bases; unmatched junction nucleotides: 8. The length of the CDR3 is 16 residues. The germline CDR1 and CDR2 sequences are KGHDR and SFDVKD.

The rearrangement links TRBV24-1 to TRBJ1-2; D perhaps matches TRBD1 (6 bases). This CDR3 comprises 12 residues. CDR1 and CDR2 (germline): KGHDR, SFDVKD. The germline V and J ends were trimmed by 7 bases and 5 bases, with 10 bases remaining between them. The CDR3 DNA sequence: TGTGCCACCAGCTACAGGGATTATGGCTACACCTTC. Translated, it gives CATSYRDYGYTF.

The CDR3 loop is CASSQTLAAFF. The CDR3 DNA reads TGTGCCAGTAGTCAGACACTGGCAGCTTTCTTT. The V gene is TRBV19, the J gene TRBJ1-1; D gene unclear. The CDR3 consists of 11 residues. The V end lost 5 bases, the J end lost 10 bases, and 11 bases lay between the germline ends. CDR1 is LNHDA and CDR2 is SQIVND in the germline V gene (reference sequence).

As to this clonotype: A read error may be the cause here, since a much bigger clone is one base away. The chain joins TRBV25-1 to TRBJ2-5; TRBD1 or TRBD2 may be the D gene (5 bases each). The CDR3 has 14 residues. Germline CDR1 MGHDK, CDR2 SYGVNS. CDR3 in DNA: TGTGCCAGAAGTGAATCTGAGGGGCAAGAGACCCAGTACTTC. This codes for CARSESEGQETQYF.